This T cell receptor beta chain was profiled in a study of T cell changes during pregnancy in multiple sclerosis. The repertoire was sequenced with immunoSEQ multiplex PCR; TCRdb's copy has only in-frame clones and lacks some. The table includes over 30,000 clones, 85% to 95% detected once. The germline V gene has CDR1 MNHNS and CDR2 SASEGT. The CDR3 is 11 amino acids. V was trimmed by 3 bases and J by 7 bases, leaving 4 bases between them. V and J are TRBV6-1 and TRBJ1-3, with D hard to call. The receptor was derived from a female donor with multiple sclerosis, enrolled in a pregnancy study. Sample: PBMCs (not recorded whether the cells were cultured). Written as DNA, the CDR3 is TGTGCCAGCAGTGAGCGGAACACCATATATTTT. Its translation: CASSERNTIYF.